This T cell receptor beta chain was retrieved from a study of monozygotic twins with inflammatory bowel disease. There were around 3.5 ug of total RNA used for each TCR library. Reanalyzing the 5' RACE reads, TCRdb keeps one entry per CDR3 protein, without DNA. This sample's clone table lists approximately 300,000 distinct CDR3 sequences. The CDR3 consists of 17 residues. Germline loops: CDR1 DFQATT, CDR2 SNEGSKA (reference sequence). This chain connects TRBV20-1 to TRBJ1-6; checking the TCRdb D call of TRBD1 is not possible without DNA. This sequence originates from a human donor with ulcerative colitis or Crohn's disease, or a healthy co-twin of an affected twin (not recorded which). Material for sequencing was blood. The CDR3 loop is CSPHSRDRSSYNSPLHF.